The next 8 T cell receptor beta chains were all read from a single sample in a study of blood T cell repertoires in COVID-19. TCRdb's copy holds only in-frame clones and misses some; the assay was immunoSEQ multiplex PCR. This sample carries approximately 220,000 clones, approximately 85% of them seen once, and the ten largest clones take approximately 4.8%. Sequenced input: peripheral blood. These receptors came from an older woman with acute or convalescent COVID-19.

The chain combines TRBV5-1 with TRBJ1-1; 8 bases agree with TRBD1. Germline CDR1 and CDR2: SGHRS and YFSETQ. The CDR3 covers 16 residues. V shed 0 bases, J shed 2 bases, and the junction held 6 bases outside the gene matches. The CDR3 loop reads CASSLGQGRGNTEAFF. The CDR3 DNA reads as TGCGCCAGCAGCTTGGGACAGGGGAGAGGAAACACTGAAGCTTTCTTT.

DNA for the CDR3: TGCGCCAGCAGGGGACAGGGGGGTCGGATCACTGAAGCTTTCTTT. Protein sequence: CASRGQGGRITEAFF. J is TRBJ1-1 and V is TRBV10-2, with 11 bases lining up with TRBD1. CDR1 is WSHSY and CDR2 is SAAADI in the germline V gene. The CDR3 spans 15 residues. V gave up 6 bases and J gave up 4 bases; unmatched junction bases: 7.

This chain joins TRBV19 and TRBJ2-7; D perhaps matches TRBD1 (6 bases). This CDR3 spans 14 amino acids. The germline V gene has CDR1 LNHDA and CDR2 SQIVND (reference sequence). The V gene lost 4 bases and the J gene lost 7 bases, with 17 bases spanning the gap. The CDR3 nucleotides are TGTGCCAGTAGTAAGGGGGATTCCAAGGGGGAGCAGTACTTC. It is translated as CASSKGDSKGEQYF.

J is TRBJ1-2 and V is TRBV19; D uncertain. The CDR3 is made up of 12 amino acids. Trimming removed 5 bases at V and 2 bases at J, with 6 bases between. The germline gives CDR1 LNHDA, CDR2 SQIVND (reference sequence). The chain's CDR3 is CASSGVNYGYTF. DNA of the CDR3: TGTGCCAGTAGTGGAGTCAACTATGGCTACACCTTC.

V and J are TRBV27 and TRBJ1-4; D remains unclear. This CDR3 has 13 residues. Trimming took off 3 bases at V and 7 bases at J, with 9 bases between the two ends. From germline, CDR1 is MNHEY and CDR2 SMNVEV (reference sequence). CDR3: CASSFRGGEKLFF. The CDR3, as DNA: TGTGCCAGCAGTTTTCGCGGCGGTGAAAAACTGTTTTTT.

This clone was counted a few times. The chain joins TRBV19 to TRBJ1-1; D uncertain. The V gene's germline CDR1 is LNHDA and CDR2 SQIVND (reference sequence). Trimming stripped 3 bases from V and 6 bases from J, with 5 bases between. The CDR3 totals 11 residues. The CDR3 DNA follows: TGTGCCAGTAGTATCCGAGCTGAAGCTTTCTTT. Protein product: CASSIRAEAFF.

The CDR3 is CASSRGGGQSEKLFF. The CDR3 bases are TGCGCCAGCAGCCGGGGGGGAGGACAGAGTGAAAAACTGTTTTTT. V gene TRBV4-3 combines with J gene TRBJ1-4, with D perhaps matching TRBD1 (6 bases). CDR3 length: 15 amino acids. Germline CDR1 reads LGHNA; CDR2 reads YSLEER. V lost 4 bases and J 7 bases, leaving 16 bases between the germline ends.

The chain joins TRBV7-2 to TRBJ1-1, with 7 positions matching TRBD1. The J segment lost 2 bases and the V segment lost 1 base, leaving 4 bases of the junction unmatched. CDR3 size: 15 residues. CDR1 and CDR2 (germline): SGHTA, FQGNSA. CDR3 residues: CASSLETGVNTEAFF. As DNA, the CDR3 is TGTGCCAGCAGCTTAGAAACAGGGGTTAACACTGAAGCTTTCTTT.